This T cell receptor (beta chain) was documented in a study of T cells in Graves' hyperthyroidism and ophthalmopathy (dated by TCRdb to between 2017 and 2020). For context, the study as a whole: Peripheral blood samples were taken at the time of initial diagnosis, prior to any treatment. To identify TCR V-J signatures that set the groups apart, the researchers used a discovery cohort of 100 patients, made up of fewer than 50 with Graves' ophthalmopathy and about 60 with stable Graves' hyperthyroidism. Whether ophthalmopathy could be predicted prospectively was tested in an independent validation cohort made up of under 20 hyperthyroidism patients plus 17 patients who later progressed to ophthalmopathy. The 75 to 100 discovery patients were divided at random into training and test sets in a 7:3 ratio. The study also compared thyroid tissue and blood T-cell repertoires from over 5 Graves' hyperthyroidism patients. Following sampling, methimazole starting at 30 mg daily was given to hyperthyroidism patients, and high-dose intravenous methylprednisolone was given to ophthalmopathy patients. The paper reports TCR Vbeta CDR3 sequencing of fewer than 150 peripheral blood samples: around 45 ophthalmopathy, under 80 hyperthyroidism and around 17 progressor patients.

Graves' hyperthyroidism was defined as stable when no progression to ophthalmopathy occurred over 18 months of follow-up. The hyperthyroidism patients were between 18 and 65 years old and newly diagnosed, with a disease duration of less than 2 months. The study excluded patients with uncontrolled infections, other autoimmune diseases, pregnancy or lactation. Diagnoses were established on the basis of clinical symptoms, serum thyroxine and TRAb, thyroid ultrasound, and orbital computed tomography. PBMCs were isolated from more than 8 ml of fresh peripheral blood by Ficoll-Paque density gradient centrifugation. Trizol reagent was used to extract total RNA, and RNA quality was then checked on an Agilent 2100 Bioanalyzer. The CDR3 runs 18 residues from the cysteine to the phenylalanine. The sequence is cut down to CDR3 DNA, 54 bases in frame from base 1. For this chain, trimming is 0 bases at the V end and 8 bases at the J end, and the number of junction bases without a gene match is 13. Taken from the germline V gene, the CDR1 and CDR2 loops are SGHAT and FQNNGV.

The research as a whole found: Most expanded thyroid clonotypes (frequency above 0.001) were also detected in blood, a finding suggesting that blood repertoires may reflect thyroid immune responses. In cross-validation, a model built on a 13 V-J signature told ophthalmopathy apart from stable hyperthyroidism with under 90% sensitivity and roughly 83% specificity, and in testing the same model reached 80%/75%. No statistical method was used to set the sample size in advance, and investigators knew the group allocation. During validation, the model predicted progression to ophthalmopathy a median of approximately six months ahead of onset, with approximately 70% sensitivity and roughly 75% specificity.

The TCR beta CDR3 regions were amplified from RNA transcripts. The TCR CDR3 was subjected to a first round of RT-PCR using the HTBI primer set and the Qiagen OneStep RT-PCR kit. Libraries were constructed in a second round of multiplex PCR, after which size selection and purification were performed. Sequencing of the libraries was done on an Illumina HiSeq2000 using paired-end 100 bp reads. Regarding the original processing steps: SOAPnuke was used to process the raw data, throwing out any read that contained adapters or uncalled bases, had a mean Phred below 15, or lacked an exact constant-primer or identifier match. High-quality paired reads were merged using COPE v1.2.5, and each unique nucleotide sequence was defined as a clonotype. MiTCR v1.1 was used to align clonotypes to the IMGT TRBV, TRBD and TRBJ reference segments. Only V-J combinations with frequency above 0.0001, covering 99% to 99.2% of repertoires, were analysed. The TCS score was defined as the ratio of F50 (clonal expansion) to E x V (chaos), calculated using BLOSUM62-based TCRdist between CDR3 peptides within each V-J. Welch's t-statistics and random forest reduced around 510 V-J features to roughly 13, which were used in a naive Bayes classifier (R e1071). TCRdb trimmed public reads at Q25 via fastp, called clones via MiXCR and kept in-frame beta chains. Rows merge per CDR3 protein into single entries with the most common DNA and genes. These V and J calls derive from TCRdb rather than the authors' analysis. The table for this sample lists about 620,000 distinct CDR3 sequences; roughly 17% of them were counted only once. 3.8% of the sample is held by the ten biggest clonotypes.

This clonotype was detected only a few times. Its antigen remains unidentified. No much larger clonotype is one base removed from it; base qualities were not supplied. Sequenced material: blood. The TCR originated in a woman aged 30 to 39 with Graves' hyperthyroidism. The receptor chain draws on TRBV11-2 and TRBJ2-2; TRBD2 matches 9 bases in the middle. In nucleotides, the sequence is TGTGCCAGCAGCTTAGATCCCTCCGTCTGGCGGGAGGGGGGGGAGCTGTTTTTT. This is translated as CASSLDPSVWREGGELFF.